Below, 10 T cell receptor beta chains from the same sample are listed, as sequenced in a study of a mutant IDH1 vaccine in newly diagnosed glioma. Time point in this sample: baseline, week 1 (first vaccination visit). Treatment of the sample: pre-vaccination baseline after standard-of-care therapy. The data were produced by immunoSEQ multiplex PCR, yet TCRdb's version contains in-frame clones alone and is incomplete. This sample has approximately 16,000 clones, with roughly 96% found just once. Material: peripheral blood mononuclear cells (PBMCs), obtained from a glioma patient treated with radiotherapy, temozolomide or both. These receptors all come from a woman aged 18-29 years with glioma. Some clones in this sample may be carry-over from other donors' samples.

The CDR3 reads CASSLDAVFTDTQYF. The CDR3 nucleotides read TGTGCCAGCAGCTTGGATGCAGTTTTCACAGATACGCAGTATTTT. The chain couples TRBV5-5 to TRBJ2-3; D is unclear. CDR3 size: 15 residues. V lost 0 bases, J lost 2 bases, and 10 bases lay in between. In germline, CDR1 is SGHKS, CDR2 YYEKEE (reference sequence).

J is TRBJ1-2 and V is TRBV6-6; D is undetermined. Trimming shortened V by 0 bases and J by 4 bases, and 15 bases separated the two germline ends. The CDR3 covers 16 residues. Germline V gene data show CDR1 as MNHNY and CDR2 as SVGAGI (reference sequence). The CDR3 sequence: CASSYSNERVGYGYTF. Written as DNA, the CDR3 is TGTGCCAGCAGTTACTCTAACGAGAGGGTGGGCTATGGCTACACCTTC.

The chain has TRBV4-2 and TRBJ2-7, with TRBD2 identical over 11 bases. V dropped 0 bases and J dropped 4; count of bases not matched to a gene: 2. The CDR3 loop spans 15 amino acids. Germline V gene lookup returns CDR1 LGHNA and CDR2 YNFKEQ. DNA for the CDR3: TGTGCCAGCAGCCAAGATGTAGCGGGGGGGTACGAGCAGTACTTC. Translating it yields CASSQDVAGGYEQYF.

This rearrangement joins TRBV27 to TRBJ1-1; unclear D gene. Germline CDR1 and CDR2: MNHEY and SMNVEV (reference sequence). V gave up 5 bases and J gave up 2 bases, with 12 bases separating them. This CDR3 is built from 14 residues. This CDR3 is CASSPWPVNTEAFF. Written as DNA, the CDR3 is TGTGCCAGCAGTCCTTGGCCAGTTAACACTGAAGCTTTCTTT.

The chain combines TRBV7-3 with TRBJ2-3; maybe TRBD2 (6 bases). Germline lookup yields CDR1 SGHTA and CDR2 FQGTGA. This CDR3 comprises 13 residues. Deletions cut 0 bases from V and 7 bases from J, with 8 bases between. The CDR3 region is CASSLTEGNTQYF. For the CDR3, the DNA is TGTGCCAGCAGCTTAACGGAGGGGAATACGCAGTATTTT.

This clone occurred once. This chain links TRBV29-1 with TRBJ2-7; 10 nucleotides match TRBD1. CDR3 length: 14 residues. CDR1 and CDR2 from the germline V gene are SQVTM and ANQGSEA. The J segment lost 2 bases and the V segment lost 7 bases, leaving 8 bases of the junction unmatched. The CDR3 sequence: CSALTGGLAYEQYF. The CDR3 DNA is TGCAGCGCTCTGACAGGGGGCCTAGCCTACGAGCAGTACTTC.

The rearrangement joins TRBV18 to TRBJ1-4; unclear D gene. The germline V and J ends were trimmed by 2 bases and 4 bases, with 5 bases remaining between them. The CDR3 is 13 residues long. Germline V gives CDR1 KGHSH, CDR2 LQKENI. The DNA for the CDR3 is TGTGCCAGCTCACCAGGTCTTAATGAAAAACTGTTTTTT. The encoded protein is CASSPGLNEKLFF.

This rearrangement joins TRBV29-1 to TRBJ2-7; D gene uncertain. The germline CDR1 and CDR2 sequences are SQVTM and ANQGSEA. Trimming cost V 7 bases and J 1 base, with 11 bases left between them. There are 12 residues in the CDR3. The CDR3 loop reads CSARVGSYEQYF. Here the CDR3 DNA reads TGCAGCGCCCGGGTCGGATCCTACGAGCAGTACTTC.

The V and J genes are TRBV18 and TRBJ1-1; 7 bases match TRBD1. Germline V lookup: CDR1 KGHSH, CDR2 LQKENI. The CDR3 totals 15 residues. The trim removed 4 bases at V and 6 bases at J, leaving 11 bases unmatched. CDR3 in amino acids: CASSQTGPGGPEAFF. CDR3 in DNA: TGTGCCAGCTCACAGACAGGGCCTGGGGGGCCTGAAGCTTTCTTT. The full variable domain, in which reference TRBV18 and TRBJ1-1 provide the parts outside the CDR3, is NAGVMQNPRHLVRRRGQEARLRCSPMKGHSHVYWYRQLPEEGLKFMVYLQKENIIDESGMPKERFSAEFPKEGPSILRIQQVVRGDSAAYFCASSQTGPGGPEAFFGQGTRLTVV.

The J gene is TRBJ2-2, the V gene TRBV10-3; 8 nucleotides align to TRBD1. The V gene end was trimmed by 3 bases and the J gene end by 6 bases; junction bases not matched to a gene: 6. Germline values: CDR1 ENHRY, CDR2 SYGVKD. CDR3 length: 15 amino acids. The CDR3 loop reads CAISDAGGASGELFF. DNA for the CDR3: TGTGCCATCAGTGACGCAGGGGGCGCCTCCGGGGAGCTGTTTTTT.